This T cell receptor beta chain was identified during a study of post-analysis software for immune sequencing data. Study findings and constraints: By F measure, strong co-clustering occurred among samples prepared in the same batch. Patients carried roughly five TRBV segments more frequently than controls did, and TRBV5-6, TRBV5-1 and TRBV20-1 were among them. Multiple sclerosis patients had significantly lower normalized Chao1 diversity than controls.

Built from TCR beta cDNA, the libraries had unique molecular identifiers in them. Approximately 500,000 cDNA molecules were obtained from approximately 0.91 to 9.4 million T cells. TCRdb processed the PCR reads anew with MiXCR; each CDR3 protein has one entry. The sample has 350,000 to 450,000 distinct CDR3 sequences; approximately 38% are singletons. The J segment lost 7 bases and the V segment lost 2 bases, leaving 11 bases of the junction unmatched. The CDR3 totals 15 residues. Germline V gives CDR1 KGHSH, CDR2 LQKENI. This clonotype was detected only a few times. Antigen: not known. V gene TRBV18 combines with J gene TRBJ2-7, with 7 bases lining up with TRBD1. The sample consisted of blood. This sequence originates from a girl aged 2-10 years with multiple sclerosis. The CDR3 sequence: CASSPTGATPSEQYF. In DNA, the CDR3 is TGTGCCAGCTCACCAACAGGGGCTACTCCTAGTGAGCAGTACTTC.